This T cell receptor beta chain came from a study of OX40 agonist ivuxolimab in advanced cancers. Study summary: Across the patients, intravenous ivuxolimab was delivered every 2 weeks at 0.01 to 10 mg/kg. Having had anti-PD-1, anti-PD-L1 or anti-CTLA-4 therapy before was allowed, and approximately 40% had some.

As regards this clone: The target antigen is unknown.

This CDR3 region has 11 residues. The V gene's germline CDR1 is MNHEY and CDR2 SMNVEV (reference sequence). Trimming took off 4 bases at V and 9 bases at J, with 7 bases between the two ends. The assay was immunoSEQ multiplex PCR, and TCRdb's table has in-frame clones only and misses some. Of almost 70,000 clones listed, about 80% are singletons. Study results and caveats: On average, CD8+ T cells had more expanded clones than CD4+.

The source material was CD4+ or CD8+ T cells sorted from blood, sampled in a trial of the OX40 agonist ivuxolimab. The source of this sequence is an adult with an advanced solid tumor such as melanoma, head and neck, liver or kidney cancer. The rearrangement joins TRBV27 to TRBJ2-1; no clear D. The CDR3 coding sequence is TGTGCCAGCAGTTCCCGTTCTGAGCAGTTCTTC. This sequence encodes CASSSRSEQFF.